One sample yielded the 27 T cell receptor beta chains listed below, sequenced in a study of response to subunit inactivated influenza vaccine. Via MiXCR, TCRdb re-called the RT-PCR reads, giving one row per CDR3 protein. The sample gives hundreds of thousands of distinct CDR3 sequences, 20% to 25% of which show up once; over 9% is in the top ten. The sequencing used PBMCs from blood, collected about 20 months after vaccination. Receptors were obtained from a man between 50 and 69 years old who received an inactivated influenza vaccine.

This clonotype was detected many times. The chain carries TRBV7-9 and TRBJ2-7; D uncertain. The CDR3 is made up of 13 amino acids. Deletions cut 5 bases from V and 0 bases from J, with 8 bases between. In germline, CDR1 is SEHNR, CDR2 FQNEAQ (reference sequence). CDR3 nucleotides: TGTGCCAGCAGCCCCGGGTTCTCCTACGAGCAGTACTTC. Its translation is CASSPGFSYEQYF.

The gene calls are TRBV12-3 or TRBV12-4 and TRBJ1-4; D not certain. V was cut by 2 bases and J by 10 bases, with 11 bases left in between. The CDR3 runs 13 residues. The CDR3 region is CASSLTESGKLFF. The CDR3 nucleotides are TGTGCCAGCAGTTTAACAGAGTCGGGAAAACTGTTTTTT.

This clonotype was detected a few times. This chain uses TRBV20-1 with TRBJ1-5, with D unresolved. Germline CDR1 DFQATT, CDR2 SNEGSKA (reference sequence). Trimming removed 0 bases from V and 5 bases from J, with 14 bases in between. The CDR3 sequence is 15 residues long. The DNA for the CDR3 is TGCAGTGCTAGAGATCCGTACAGACCAGATCAGCCCCAGCATTTT. This gives the protein CSARDPYRPDQPQHF.

The chain recombines TRBV4-1 with TRBJ2-3; D gene unclear. Germline V gives CDR1 MGHRA, CDR2 YSYEKL. V shed 2 bases and J shed 4 bases, with 4 bases lying between them. There are 12 residues in the CDR3. The CDR3 spells CASSQKPDTQYF. CDR3 sequence (DNA): TGCGCCAGCAGCCAAAAACCAGATACGCAGTATTTT.

The sample holds a few counts of this clonotype. At one boundary the junction diverges from the germline segment, which might be a read error. V is TRBV12-3 or TRBV12-4 and J is TRBJ1-2; no definite D call. This CDR3 spans 12 amino acids. DNA for the CDR3: TGTGCCAGCCGTTTGCTTAACTATGGCTACACCTTC. Encoded protein: CASRLLNYGYTF.

This clonotype turned up a few times. Here the CDR3 DNA reads TGCGCCAGCAGCCCAAGGCCCCGGGGGTCTGTCAACGAGCAGTACTTC. Translated: CASSPRPRGSVNEQYF. V and J are TRBV5-1 and TRBJ2-7; maybe TRBD2 (6 bases). V was trimmed by 4 bases and J by 5 bases, leaving 22 bases between them. The CDR3 consists of 16 residues. CDR1 is SGHRS and CDR2 is YFSETQ in the germline V gene.

This clonotype showed up just a few times. The V call is TRBV14, the J call TRBJ1-6; tentative D call: TRBD1 (5 bases). The CDR3 sequence is 16 residues long. The V gene's germline CDR1 is SGHDN and CDR2 FVKESK. The V end lost 4 bases, the J end lost 7 bases, and 17 bases lay between the germline ends. Here the CDR3 DNA reads TGTGCCAGCAGCCGGTTGGGGCAGGGAACCAATTCACCCCTCCACTTT. Amino acid sequence: CASSRLGQGTNSPLHF.

V usage is TRBV7-9 and J usage is TRBJ2-3, with D perhaps TRBD2 (7 bases). The V end was cut by 5 bases, the J end by 0 bases, with 15 bases between. Germline V CDR1 and CDR2: SEHNR, FQNEAQ (reference sequence). This CDR3 comprises 16 residues. In DNA form, the CDR3 reads TGTGCCAGCAGCAAATCGGGGGGCCTTAGCACAGATACGCAGTATTTT. Translated: CASSKSGGLSTDTQYF.

The DNA of the CDR3 is TGTGCCAGCAGATTGACAGGGGTGAACACTGAAGCTTTCTTT. Its protein product is CASRLTGVNTEAFF. The genes are TRBV7-2 and TRBJ1-1; 8 bases agree with TRBD1. CDR3 length equals 14 residues. Trimming cost V 6 bases and J 0 bases; bases outside gene matches: 3. Germline V lookup: CDR1 SGHTA, CDR2 FQGNSA.

The V gene is TRBV18, the J gene TRBJ2-7; maybe TRBD1 (5 bases). The germline CDR1 and CDR2 sequences are KGHSH and LQKENI. The CDR3 sequence is 14 residues long. Trimming removed 5 bases from V and 2 bases from J, with 13 bases in between. The CDR3 here is CASSIGALTYEQYF. The CDR3 nucleotides are TGTGCCAGCTCAATAGGGGCTCTAACCTACGAGCAGTACTTC.

CDR3 loop: CSVDSTDTQYF. As DNA, the CDR3 is TGCAGCGTTGATAGCACAGATACGCAGTATTTT. The rearrangement joins TRBV29-1 to TRBJ2-3, with no clear D. V lost 3 bases to trimming and J lost 0 bases, with 1 base between them. This CDR3 is 11 amino acids long. Germline loops: CDR1 SQVTM, CDR2 ANQGSEA.

This clonotype appeared a few times. V and J are TRBV20-1 and TRBJ1-5; 7 positions agree with TRBD1. Germline loops: CDR1 DFQATT, CDR2 SNEGSKA (reference sequence). The CDR3 is made up of 13 amino acids. The V segment lost 7 bases and the J segment 3 bases; nucleotides outside the gene matches: 6. CDR3 DNA: TGCAGTGTAACACAGGGGTACAATCAGCCCCAGCATTTT. Protein: CSVTQGYNQPQHF.

The chain recombines TRBV29-1 with TRBJ2-3, with TRBD1 matching 8 bases. The CDR3 has 13 amino acids. J was trimmed by 2 bases and V by 8 bases; bases with no gene match: 6. Germline loops: CDR1 SQVTM, CDR2 ANQGSEA. CDR3 bases: TGCAGCCTATGGGACAGGATCACAGATACGCAGTATTTT. Encoded protein: CSLWDRITDTQYF.

This clonotype was seen more than once but under ten times. The rearrangement uses TRBV3-1 and TRBJ1-1; D is perhaps TRBD1 (5 bases). The CDR3 runs to 13 residues. Trimming stripped 3 bases from V and 4 bases from J, with 9 bases between. Per the germline V gene, CDR1 is LGHDT and CDR2 is YNNKEL (reference sequence). CDR3 residues: CASSQGRPTEAFF. CDR3 DNA: TGTGCCAGCAGCCAGGGGCGGCCCACTGAAGCTTTCTTT.

The rearrangement uses TRBV20-1 and TRBJ2-7; D is ambiguous. There are 13 residues in the CDR3. Trimming removed 0 bases at V and 1 base at J, with 7 bases between. Per the germline V gene, CDR1 is DFQATT and CDR2 is SNEGSKA (reference sequence). The chain's CDR3 is CSARDGQSYEQYF. In nucleotides, the CDR3 is TGCAGTGCTAGAGATGGGCAGTCCTACGAGCAGTACTTC.

This chain links TRBV12-3 or TRBV12-4 with TRBJ2-5; 8 bases line up with TRBD2. Trimming took 5 bases from V and 5 from J; bases not matched to a gene: 10. The CDR3 is 15 amino acids. CDR3 in DNA: TGTGCCAGCAGTCCAGCCGGGGGGGTCGGGGAGACCCAGTACTTC. Translated: CASSPAGGVGETQYF.

This clonotype turned up a few times. This chain connects TRBV28 to TRBJ1-1, with TRBD1 matching 9 bases. The CDR3 runs to 15 residues. After removal of 4 bases from V and 3 bases from J, the junction contained 6 bases not matched to a gene. Germline V gene lookup returns CDR1 MDHEN and CDR2 SYDVKM. CDR3 sequence (DNA): TGTGCCAGCAGTTCCTGGGACAGGGTTTACACTGAAGCTTTCTTT. This translates into CASSSWDRVYTEAFF.

J is TRBJ2-3 and V is TRBV27; D is perhaps TRBD2 (6 bases). Germline CDR1 reads MNHEY; CDR2 reads SMNVEV (reference sequence). Trimming shortened V by 5 bases and J by 5 bases, and 17 bases separated the two germline ends. The CDR3 consists of 15 residues. The CDR3 nucleotides are TGTGCCAGCAGTCTAAGTATAGCGGAAAGAGATACGCAGTATTTT. Amino acid sequence: CASSLSIAERDTQYF.

This clonotype was detected only a few times. This chain links TRBV30 with TRBJ1-5; 10 nucleotides line up with TRBD1. Germline loops: CDR1 GTSNPN, CDR2 SVGIG (reference sequence). The CDR3 has 13 residues. V lost 2 bases to trimming and J lost 9 bases; unmatched junction nucleotides: 4. CDR3 sequence: CAWSKWDRGPQHF. In DNA form, the CDR3 reads TGTGCCTGGAGTAAATGGGACAGGGGGCCCCAGCATTTT. Full variable domain (remainder filled in from reference TRBV30 and TRBJ1-5): SQTIHQWPATLVQPVGSPLSLECTVEGTSNPNLYWYRQAAGRGLQLLFYSVGIGQISSEVPQNLSASRPQDRQFILSSKKLLLSDSGFYLCAWSKWDRGPQHFGDGTRLSIL.

The genes are TRBV18 and TRBJ1-4; no definite D call. The CDR3 is 15 residues long. V was cut by 3 bases and J by 3 bases, with 11 bases left in between. Germline CDR1 is KGHSH and CDR2 is LQKENI. The CDR3 coding sequence is TGTGCCAGCTCACCCCGTGTGGCCTCTAATGAAAAACTGTTTTTT. This encodes CASSPRVASNEKLFF.

In this sample, this clonotype turned up a few times. This chain uses TRBV29-1 with TRBJ1-5, with a possible D match to TRBD1 (5 bases). The CDR3 length is 13 residues. Trimming cost V 0 bases and J 9 bases, with 12 bases left between them. Germline CDR1 is SQVTM and CDR2 is ANQGSEA. The CDR3 loop is CSVEDRASGPQHF. CDR3 in DNA: TGCAGCGTTGAAGACAGGGCGTCTGGGCCCCAGCATTTT.

The table lists this clonotype with a few counts. CDR3 DNA: TGCAGTGCTAGTAGCGGGGAGCGTAGGGGGGAGCTGTTTTTT. Translating gives CSASSGERRGELFF. V usage is TRBV20-1 and J usage is TRBJ2-2; 8 bases agree with TRBD2. The CDR3 has 14 amino acids. Germline loops: CDR1 DFQATT, CDR2 SNEGSKA (reference sequence). The V segment lost 3 bases and the J segment 8 bases; nucleotides outside the gene matches: 8.

The chain uses TRBV6-2 or TRBV6-3 and TRBJ1-5, with D unclear. CDR1 and CDR2 (germline): MNHEY, SVGEGT. V lost 0 bases to trimming and J lost 11 bases, with 14 bases between them. There are 14 residues in the CDR3. CDR3 region: CASSYSGSLLAQHF. DNA of the CDR3: TGTGCCAGCAGTTACTCGGGTTCCCTCTTGGCCCAGCATTTT.

This clonotype was observed a few times. The chain couples TRBV12-3 or TRBV12-4 to TRBJ2-7, with D maybe TRBD2 (5 bases). Trimming shortened V by 6 bases and J by 3 bases, and 21 bases separated the two germline ends. This CDR3 comprises 16 residues. CDR3 sequence: CASSSSYPGKGYEQYF. The CDR3 nucleotides read TGTGCCAGCAGCAGCTCTTATCCGGGAAAAGGCTACGAGCAGTACTTC.

This clonotype was recorded at least ten times. The chain has TRBV7-2 and TRBJ1-6, with TRBD1 as a possible D gene (5 bases). Trimming left V 6 bases short and J 4 bases short, with 7 bases between. The germline V gene encodes CDR1 SGHTA and CDR2 FQGNSA. The CDR3 contains 13 residues. The CDR3 sequence is CASRAGYNSPLHF. CDR3 bases: TGTGCCAGCAGGGCAGGGTATAATTCACCCCTCCACTTT.

This clonotype was picked up a small number of times. V gene TRBV15 combines with J gene TRBJ2-3, with no clear D. V lost 1 base to trimming and J lost 14 bases, with 16 bases between them. Germline V CDR1 and CDR2: LNHNV, YYDKDF (reference sequence). The CDR3 spans 13 residues. The CDR3 loop reads CATSRGASLLWYF. Written as DNA, the CDR3 is TGTGCCACCAGCAGAGGGGCTAGTCTCCTATGGTATTTT.

This clonotype showed up many times. This chain joins TRBV6-2 or TRBV6-3 and TRBJ1-5, with a possible D match to TRBD1 (5 bases). V was trimmed by 2 bases and J by 4 bases, leaving 9 bases between them. This CDR3 is 14 amino acids long. The V gene's germline CDR1 is MNHEY and CDR2 SVGEGT. CDR3 DNA sequence: TGTGCCAGCAGTTACGGGGGGTTTAATCAGCCCCAGCATTTT. Encoded protein: CASSYGGFNQPQHF.